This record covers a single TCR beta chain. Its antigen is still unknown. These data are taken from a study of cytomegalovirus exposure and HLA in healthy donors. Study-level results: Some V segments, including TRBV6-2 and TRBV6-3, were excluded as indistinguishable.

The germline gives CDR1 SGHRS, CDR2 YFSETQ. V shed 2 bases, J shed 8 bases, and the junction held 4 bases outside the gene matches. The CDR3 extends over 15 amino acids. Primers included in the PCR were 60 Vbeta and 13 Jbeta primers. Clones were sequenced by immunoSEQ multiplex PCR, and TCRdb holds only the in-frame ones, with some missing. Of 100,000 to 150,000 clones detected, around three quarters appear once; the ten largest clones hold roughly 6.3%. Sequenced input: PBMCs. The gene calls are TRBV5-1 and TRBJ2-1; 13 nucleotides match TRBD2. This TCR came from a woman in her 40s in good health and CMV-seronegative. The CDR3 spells CASSFGLAGVDEQFF. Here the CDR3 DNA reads TGCGCCAGCAGCTTTGGACTAGCGGGAGTCGATGAGCAGTTCTTC.